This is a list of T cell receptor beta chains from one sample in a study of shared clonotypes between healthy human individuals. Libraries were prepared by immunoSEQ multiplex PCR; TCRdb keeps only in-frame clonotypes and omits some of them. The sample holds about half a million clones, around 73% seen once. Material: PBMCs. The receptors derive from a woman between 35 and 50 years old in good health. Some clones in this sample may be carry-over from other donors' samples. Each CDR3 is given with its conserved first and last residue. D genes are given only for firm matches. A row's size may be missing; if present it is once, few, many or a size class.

CDR3: CASSLEGGYIQFF; DNA: TGTGCCAGCAGCTTAGAGGGCGGATATATCCAGTTCTTC; size: -; V: TRBV7-2; D: -; J: TRBJ2-1
CDR3: CASSMRRGTEAFF; DNA: TGTGCCAGTAGTATGAGACGGGGGACTGAAGCTTTCTTT; size: many; V: TRBV19; D: -; J: TRBJ1-1
CDR3: CASSSFRKGNTGELFF; DNA: TGTGCCAGCAGTTCCTTTAGGAAGGGAAACACCGGGGAGCTGTTTTTT; size: -; V: TRBV28; D: -; J: TRBJ2-2
CDR3: CASSERTSGSLEQYF; DNA: TGCGCCAGCAGTGAGCGGACTAGCGGGAGTCTCGAGCAGTACTTC; size: -; V: TRBV10-1; D: TRBD2; J: TRBJ2-7
CDR3: CASSLVGGSGQPQHF; DNA: TGCGCCAGCAGCTTGGTAGGGGGCTCAGGGCAGCCCCAGCATTTT; size: -; V: TRBV5-1; D: TRBD1; J: TRBJ1-5
CDR3: CASTLGGGRVDNEQFF; DNA: TGTGCCAGCACCCTAGGGGGCGGGAGGGTCGACAATGAGCAGTTCTTC; size: once; V: TRBV28; D: TRBD2; J: TRBJ2-1
CDR3: CASSVRGQDPRGELFF; DNA: TGTGCCAGCAGCGTGCGGGGGCAGGATCCCCGGGGGGAGCTGTTTTTT; size: many; V: TRBV9; D: -; J: TRBJ2-2
CDR3: CASSLNRGHGELFF; DNA: TGTGCCAGCAGCTTAAACAGGGGGCACGGGGAGCTGTTTTTT; size: -; V: TRBV11-3; D: TRBD1; J: TRBJ2-2
CDR3: CASSLGSTEQFF; DNA: TGTGCCAGCAGCTTAGGGTCCACTGAGCAGTTCTTC; size: many; V: TRBV7-3; D: -; J: TRBJ2-1
CDR3: CASSFSTPYEQYF; DNA: TGCGCCAGCAGCTTTTCCACGCCCTACGAGCAGTACTTC; size: few; V: TRBV5-1; D: -; J: TRBJ2-7
CDR3: CASSADGVGAGELFF; DNA: TGTGCCAGCAGTGCCGACGGAGTAGGCGCCGGGGAGCTGTTTTTT; size: -; V: TRBV2; D: -; J: TRBJ2-2
CDR3: CASSIASGSYEQYF; DNA: TGTGCCAGTAGTATAGCTAGCGGGAGTTACGAGCAGTACTTC; size: -; V: TRBV19; D: TRBD2; J: TRBJ2-7
CDR3: CASSPLTGEETQYF; DNA: TGTGCCAGCAGCCCCCTCACAGGGGAGGAGACCCAGTACTTC; size: -; V: TRBV7-9; D: TRBD1; J: TRBJ2-5
CDR3: CASSGTGFFVSTEAFF; DNA: TGTGCCAGCAGCGGGACAGGGTTTTTCGTCAGCACTGAAGCTTTCTTT; size: many; V: TRBV2; D: TRBD1; J: TRBJ1-1
CDR3: CASIPASRERFYNEQFF; DNA: TGTGCCAGCATTCCCGCTAGCCGGGAGCGTTTCTACAATGAGCAGTTCTTC; size: -; V: TRBV2; D: -; J: TRBJ2-1
CDR3: CASSLSQTSGSGNEQFF; DNA: TGTGCCAGCAGCTTAAGCCAGACTAGCGGGAGTGGGAATGAGCAGTTCTTC; size: -; V: TRBV7-9; D: TRBD2; J: TRBJ2-1
CDR3: CASSIGGLARNEQFF; DNA: TGTGCCAGTAGTATAGGGGGACTAGCGCGTAATGAGCAGTTCTTC; size: -; V: TRBV19; D: TRBD2; J: TRBJ2-1
CDR3: CASSLSAGSYNEQFF; DNA: TGTGCCAGCAGCTTAAGTGCGGGCTCCTACAATGAGCAGTTCTTC; size: -; V: TRBV11-2; D: -; J: TRBJ2-1
CDR3: CAIRLTGSTDTQYF; DNA: TGTGCCATCAGGTTGACAGGGAGCACAGATACGCAGTATTTT; size: -; V: TRBV10-3; D: TRBD1; J: TRBJ2-3
CDR3: CASSLLQAYEQYF; DNA: TGTGCCAGCAGCTTACTTCAGGCCTACGAGCAGTACTTC; size: -; V: TRBV7-2; D: -; J: TRBJ2-7
CDR3: CASSARGHTEAFF; DNA: TGTGCCAGCAGCGCTAGGGGGCACACTGAAGCTTTCTTT; size: -; V: TRBV6-1; D: TRBD1; J: TRBJ1-1
CDR3: CASSWASGSYEQYF; DNA: TGTGCCAGCAGTTGGGCTAGCGGGAGTTACGAGCAGTACTTC; size: -; V: TRBV7-9; D: TRBD2; J: TRBJ2-7
CDR3: CASSLIQGIEQYF; DNA: TGTGCCAGCAGCTTGATCCAGGGCATCGAGCAGTACTTC; size: -; V: TRBV5-5; D: -; J: TRBJ2-7
CDR3: CATHRTPVGDTQYF; DNA: TGTGCCACCCATCGGACACCGGTCGGAGATACGCAGTATTTT; size: -; V: TRBV6-1; D: -; J: TRBJ2-3
CDR3: CASSLPGTDTQYF; DNA: TGTGCCAGCAGTTTACCCGGCACAGATACGCAGTATTTT; size: -; V: TRBV27; D: -; J: TRBJ2-3
CDR3: CASSLVPTSSYEQYF; DNA: TGCGCCAGCAGCTTGGTCCCGACCTCATCCTACGAGCAGTACTTC; size: once; V: TRBV5-1; D: -; J: TRBJ2-7
CDR3: CASSADRSTDTQYF; DNA: TGTGCCAGCAGCGCGGACAGAAGCACAGATACGCAGTATTTT; size: -; V: TRBV7-2; D: -; J: TRBJ2-3
CDR3: CASSPRTGGVAGVSDTDTQYF; DNA: TGCGCCAGCAGCCCCCGGACAGGGGGAGTAGCGGGAGTTAGTGACACAGATACGCAGTATTTT; size: -; V: TRBV4-3; D: -; J: TRBJ2-3
CDR3: CAWSTNRVGQPQHF; DNA: TGTGCCTGGAGTACAAACAGGGTTGGCCAGCCCCAGCATTTT; size: -; V: TRBV30; D: -; J: TRBJ1-5
CDR3: CASSLSQSNWDGYTF; DNA: TGTGCCAGCAGCTTAAGTCAGAGTAATTGGGATGGCTACACCTTC; size: once; V: TRBV7-3; D: -; J: TRBJ1-2